These T cell receptor beta chains were read from a single sample in a study of shared clonotypes between healthy human individuals. Produced via immunoSEQ multiplex PCR; TCRdb's table is partial and in-frame only. The sample records about 680,000 clones, about 80% being singletons. Sequencing was done on a sample of memory CD4+ T cells sorted from blood. The receptors here all came from a woman in her twenties or thirties in good health. Each CDR3 is given with its conserved first and last residue. Fields, in order: J gene, D gene, V gene, clone size, CDR3 protein, CDR3 DNA. D genes are given only for firm matches. Only part of the rows carry a size: once, few, many, or a class if the clone is expanded.

j_gene: TRBJ1-2
d_gene: .
v_gene: TRBV5-1
abundance: .
CDR3aa: CASSLVGRVGYGYTF
CDR3nt: TGCGCCAGCAGCTTGGTTGGGAGGGTTGGCTATGGCTACACCTTC

j_gene: TRBJ1-2
d_gene: .
v_gene: TRBV9
abundance: .
CDR3aa: CASSIGANGYTF
CDR3nt: TGTGCCAGCAGCATCGGGGCGAATGGCTACACCTTC

j_gene: TRBJ1-5
d_gene: .
v_gene: TRBV7-2
abundance: .
CDR3aa: CASSLQGDQPQHF
CDR3nt: TGTGCCAGCAGCTTACAGGGTGATCAGCCCCAGCATTTT

j_gene: TRBJ2-7
d_gene: TRBD1
v_gene: TRBV28
abundance: once
CDR3aa: CASSGTGYREQYF
CDR3nt: TGTGCCAGCAGCGGGACAGGGTATCGCGAGCAGTACTTC

j_gene: TRBJ2-5
d_gene: TRBD1
v_gene: TRBV7-7
abundance: .
CDR3aa: CASSLKVGGQGETQYF
CDR3nt: TGTGCCAGCAGCTTAAAAGTAGGAGGACAGGGGGAGACCCAGTACTTC

j_gene: TRBJ2-7
d_gene: TRBD1
v_gene: TRBV5-1
abundance: .
CDR3aa: CASSLVDRVLREQYF
CDR3nt: TGCGCCAGCAGCTTGGTCGACAGGGTGCTGAGGGAGCAGTACTTC

j_gene: TRBJ2-3
d_gene: .
v_gene: TRBV5-1
abundance: .
CDR3aa: CASSPQRYSDTQYF
CDR3nt: TGCGCCAGCAGCCCTCAGAGGTACTCAGATACGCAGTATTTT

j_gene: TRBJ2-1
d_gene: TRBD2
v_gene: TRBV7-3
abundance: .
CDR3aa: CASSLGLAGFNEQFF
CDR3nt: TGTGCCAGCAGCCTAGGACTAGCGGGGTTCAATGAGCAGTTCTTC

j_gene: TRBJ1-1
d_gene: TRBD1
v_gene: TRBV5-1
abundance: .
CDR3aa: CASKFRGQGTEAFF
CDR3nt: TGCGCCAGCAAGTTCAGGGGGCAAGGCACTGAAGCTTTCTTT

j_gene: TRBJ1-3
d_gene: .
v_gene: TRBV30
abundance: .
CDR3aa: CAWSGPGNTIYF
CDR3nt: TGTGCCTGGAGCGGACCCGGAAACACCATATATTTT

j_gene: TRBJ2-7
d_gene: .
v_gene: TRBV29-1
abundance: .
CDR3aa: CSAADRYHEQYF
CDR3nt: TGCAGCGCCGCTGACAGGTACCACGAGCAGTACTTC

j_gene: TRBJ1-4
d_gene: .
v_gene: TRBV4-1
abundance: .
CDR3aa: CASSPNGASAEKLFF
CDR3nt: TGCGCCAGCAGCCCAAACGGGGCCTCTGCTGAAAAACTGTTTTTT

j_gene: TRBJ2-5
d_gene: TRBD2
v_gene: TRBV5-4
abundance: .
CDR3aa: CASSFDSGLAGETQYF
CDR3nt: TGTGCCAGCAGCTTCGACTCGGGACTAGCGGGGGAGACCCAGTACTTC

j_gene: TRBJ2-2
d_gene: .
v_gene: TRBV5-1
abundance: once
CDR3aa: CATSYWTGELFF
CDR3nt: TGCGCCACTTCCTATTGGACCGGGGAGCTGTTTTTT

j_gene: TRBJ2-3
d_gene: .
v_gene: TRBV28
abundance: .
CDR3aa: CASSWGGTQYF
CDR3nt: TGTGCCAGCAGTTGGGGAGGTACGCAGTATTTT

j_gene: TRBJ2-1
d_gene: .
v_gene: TRBV7-9
abundance: .
CDR3aa: CASSLGGRDNEQFF
CDR3nt: TGTGCCAGCAGCTTAGGGGGACGGGACAATGAGCAGTTCTTC

j_gene: TRBJ2-1
d_gene: .
v_gene: TRBV30
abundance: .
CDR3aa: CAWSVNEQFF
CDR3nt: TGTGCCTGGAGTGTAAATGAGCAGTTCTTC

j_gene: TRBJ2-3
d_gene: TRBD2
v_gene: TRBV2
abundance: .
CDR3aa: CASSAQLAGGADTQYF
CDR3nt: TGTGCCAGCAGTGCACAACTAGCGGGAGGTGCAGATACGCAGTATTTT

j_gene: TRBJ2-6
d_gene: .
v_gene: TRBV7-3
abundance: .
CDR3aa: CASSYSGANVLTF
CDR3nt: TGTGCCAGCAGCTACTCTGGGGCCAACGTCCTGACTTTC

j_gene: TRBJ2-7
d_gene: .
v_gene: TRBV11-3
abundance: .
CDR3aa: CASSLRAGGYEQYF
CDR3nt: TGTGCCAGCAGCCTTCGGGCAGGCGGATACGAGCAGTACTTC

j_gene: TRBJ2-7
d_gene: .
v_gene: TRBV5-5
abundance: .
CDR3aa: CASSLGQLSYEQYF
CDR3nt: TGTGCCAGCAGCTTAGGACAGCTATCCTACGAGCAGTACTTC

j_gene: TRBJ1-2
d_gene: TRBD1
v_gene: TRBV28
abundance: .
CDR3aa: CASRPQGTFYGYTF
CDR3nt: TGTGCCAGCAGACCACAGGGGACCTTCTATGGCTACACCTTC

j_gene: TRBJ2-1
d_gene: .
v_gene: TRBV4-2
abundance: .
CDR3aa: CASSQDRVPGTAGTTYNEQFF
CDR3nt: TGTGCCAGCAGCCAAGATCGAGTTCCGGGGACAGCCGGGACTACCTACAATGAGCAGTTCTTC

j_gene: TRBJ1-1
d_gene: .
v_gene: TRBV6-4
abundance: once
CDR3aa: CASSDWVSGKAFF
CDR3nt: TGTGCCAGCAGTGACTGGGTAAGCGGCAAAGCTTTCTTT

j_gene: TRBJ2-7
d_gene: .
v_gene: TRBV28
abundance: few
CDR3aa: CAGEGGSYEQYF
CDR3nt: TGTGCCGGAGAAGGCGGGTCCTACGAGCAGTACTTC

j_gene: TRBJ1-5
d_gene: TRBD1
v_gene: TRBV7-2
abundance: .
CDR3aa: CASSKTGGNQPQHF
CDR3nt: TGTGCCAGCAGCAAAACAGGGGGCAATCAGCCCCAGCATTTT

j_gene: TRBJ1-1
d_gene: .
v_gene: TRBV28
abundance: once
CDR3aa: CASSFGAVVFGRSRVTEAFF
CDR3nt: TGTGCCAGCAGTTTTGGTGCAGTCGTCTTCGGACGGAGTAGGGTCACTGAAGCTTTCTTT

j_gene: TRBJ2-1
d_gene: .
v_gene: TRBV7-2
abundance: .
CDR3aa: CASSLYLDNEQFF
CDR3nt: TGTGCCAGCAGCTTATATTTAGATAATGAGCAGTTCTTC

j_gene: TRBJ1-2
d_gene: .
v_gene: TRBV5-4
abundance: .
CDR3aa: CASSFQDSADGYTF
CDR3nt: TGTGCCAGCAGCTTCCAGGACAGCGCAGATGGCTACACCTTC

j_gene: TRBJ1-2
d_gene: .
v_gene: TRBV4-1
abundance: few
CDR3aa: CASSLQGQYGYTF
CDR3nt: TGCGCCAGCAGCCTACAGGGTCAATATGGCTACACCTTC

j_gene: TRBJ2-1
d_gene: .
v_gene: TRBV19
abundance: .
CDR3aa: CASSIGLRMTYNEQFF
CDR3nt: TGTGCCAGTAGTATAGGCTTACGGATGACTTACAATGAGCAGTTCTTC

j_gene: TRBJ2-2
d_gene: TRBD2
v_gene: TRBV5-1
abundance: .
CDR3aa: CASVAGGRRTGELFF
CDR3nt: TGCGCCAGCGTTGCGGGAGGGCGACGTACCGGGGAGCTGTTTTTT

j_gene: TRBJ2-7
d_gene: TRBD2
v_gene: TRBV18
abundance: few
CDR3aa: CASSAGLSYEQYF
CDR3nt: TGTGCCAGCTCAGCGGGACTATCCTACGAGCAGTACTTC

j_gene: TRBJ2-7
d_gene: .
v_gene: TRBV5-4
abundance: .
CDR3aa: CASRPDSSYEQYF
CDR3nt: TGTGCCAGCAGACCGGACAGCTCCTACGAGCAGTACTTC

j_gene: TRBJ2-7
d_gene: TRBD2
v_gene: TRBV11-2
abundance: many
CDR3aa: CASSPWEGWGYEQYF
CDR3nt: TGTGCCAGCAGCCCCTGGGAGGGTTGGGGCTACGAGCAGTACTTC

j_gene: TRBJ2-1
d_gene: TRBD1
v_gene: TRBV5-1
abundance: few
CDR3aa: CASEGTGENYNEQFF
CDR3nt: TGCGCCTCAGAGGGGACAGGGGAAAACTACAATGAGCAGTTCTTC

j_gene: TRBJ2-6
d_gene: .
v_gene: TRBV5-1
abundance: .
CDR3aa: CASSLEVTYSGANVLTF
CDR3nt: TGCGCCAGCAGCTTAGAGGTTACCTACTCTGGGGCCAACGTCCTGACTTTC

j_gene: TRBJ2-7
d_gene: .
v_gene: TRBV29-1
abundance: .
CDR3aa: CSVLTVSYEQYF
CDR3nt: TGCAGCGTTCTGACAGTCTCCTACGAGCAGTACTTC

j_gene: TRBJ2-7
d_gene: .
v_gene: TRBV7-9
abundance: .
CDR3aa: CASSLAGGDEQYF
CDR3nt: TGTGCCAGCAGCTTAGCAGGTGGCGACGAGCAGTACTTC

j_gene: TRBJ1-4
d_gene: TRBD1
v_gene: TRBV28
abundance: .
CDR3aa: CASSFLGTGEVKLFF
CDR3nt: TGTGCCAGCAGTTTTCTGGGAACAGGGGAAGTAAAACTGTTTTTT

j_gene: TRBJ1-5
d_gene: .
v_gene: TRBV6-1
abundance: .
CDR3aa: CASSNRLGDQPQHF
CDR3nt: TGTGCCAGCAGTAACCGCCTGGGGGATCAGCCCCAGCATTTT

j_gene: TRBJ1-5
d_gene: TRBD1
v_gene: TRBV6-5
abundance: .
CDR3aa: CASSPGTGGRQPQHF
CDR3nt: TGTGCCAGCAGCCCCGGGACAGGGGGCAGGCAGCCCCAGCATTTT

j_gene: TRBJ1-2
d_gene: .
v_gene: TRBV28
abundance: once
CDR3aa: CASSLGLGKKGFNGYTF
CDR3nt: TGTGCCAGCAGTTTAGGATTGGGGAAAAAGGGATTTAATGGCTACACCTTC

j_gene: TRBJ2-5
d_gene: .
v_gene: TRBV7-2
abundance: once
CDR3aa: CASSPPGISETQYF
CDR3nt: TGTGCCAGCAGCCCCCCGGGGATTTCGGAGACCCAGTACTTC

j_gene: TRBJ2-2
d_gene: TRBD2
v_gene: TRBV9
abundance: .
CDR3aa: CASSAGLAGNTGELFF
CDR3nt: TGTGCCAGCAGCGCTGGACTAGCGGGCAACACCGGGGAGCTGTTTTTT

j_gene: TRBJ2-7
d_gene: TRBD2
v_gene: TRBV6-1
abundance: .
CDR3aa: CASSLTGGRDEQYF
CDR3nt: TGTGCCAGCAGTTTGACGGGAGGGAGAGACGAGCAGTACTTC

j_gene: TRBJ2-7
d_gene: .
v_gene: TRBV30
abundance: .
CDR3aa: CAWSVGANEQYF
CDR3nt: TGTGCCTGGAGTGTAGGAGCGAACGAGCAGTACTTC

j_gene: TRBJ2-7
d_gene: .
v_gene: TRBV18
abundance: .
CDR3aa: CASSPTQETYEQYF
CDR3nt: TGTGCCAGCTCCCCAACACAGGAAACCTACGAGCAGTACTTC

j_gene: TRBJ1-1
d_gene: .
v_gene: TRBV5-6
abundance: .
CDR3aa: CASSLFQGRTEAFF
CDR3nt: TGTGCCAGCAGCTTATTTCAGGGGAGGACTGAAGCTTTCTTT

j_gene: TRBJ1-1
d_gene: .
v_gene: TRBV2
abundance: .
CDR3aa: CASRGADLTHTEAFF
CDR3nt: TGTGCCAGCAGAGGAGCCGACCTTACTCACACTGAAGCTTTCTTT

j_gene: TRBJ2-1
d_gene: .
v_gene: TRBV5-6
abundance: .
CDR3aa: CASRELGGPAYNEQFF
CDR3nt: TGTGCCAGCAGGGAATTGGGGGGTCCCGCTTACAATGAGCAGTTCTTC